This T cell receptor (beta chain) was observed in a study of breast tumors, draining lymph nodes, adjacent tissues. Each CDR3 protein is one row after TCRdb ran MiXCR on the multiplex PCR reads. The sample has 150,000 to 200,000 distinct CDR3 sequences; roughly a third are singletons. Breast cancer patients provided tissue from their axillary draining lymph nodes. The germline CDR1 and CDR2 sequences are WNHNN and SYGVQD (reference sequence). This CDR3 has 14 residues. About this clonotype: A much larger clonotype is one base distant, so this may be a read error.

The TCR comes from a female donor with breast cancer. Some clones in this sample may be carry-over from other donors' samples. This rearrangement joins TRBV10-1 to TRBJ2-5, with 8 bases fitting TRBD2. Sequencing was performed on axillary lymph node tissue. The CDR3 nucleotides read TGTGCCAGCAGCTTAAGCGGGAGAGGGAATGAGCAGTACTTC. Protein product: CASSLSGRGNEQYF.